This is a list of T cell receptor beta chains from one sample in a study of PD-1 blockade in classical Hodgkin lymphoma. Data came from immunoSEQ multiplex PCR; TCRdb stores just in-frame clones and leaves some out. The sample lists fewer than 25,000 clones, nearly 90% occurring once. Sample: CD4+ T cells from blood. These receptors were obtained from a human donor with classical Hodgkin lymphoma. Each CDR3 is given with its conserved first and last residue.

TRBV19	TRBJ2-7	CASSMLGTAFGEQYF
TRBV7-4	TRBJ2-3	CASSLKTPVIKYF
TRBV30	TRBJ1-3	CAWSLGGSGNTIYF
TRBV27	TRBJ2-3	CASSLSSSALGDTQYF
TRBV11-2	TRBJ2-1	CASSAGLASYNEQFF
TRBV7-6	TRBJ2-1	CASSPLAGVASGRNEQFF
TRBV21-1	TRBJ2-1	CASSKGTMDEQFF
TRBV5-1	TRBJ2-7	CASSLTQSYEQYF
TRBV11-3	TRBJ2-3	CASSLEAGGLEQYF
TRBV28	TRBJ2-7	CASSFPTGGLPYEQYF
TRBV30	TRBJ1-2	CAWSSGGYTF
TRBV19	TRBJ2-3	CASSATGFSSTDTQYF
TRBV14	TRBJ1-1	CASSRPASGTEAFF
TRBV21-1	TRBJ2-1	CASSKPIRTGRVCFLSYNEQFF
TRBV5-5	TRBJ2-2	CASSPVVAGELFF
TRBV11-3	TRBJ2-3	CASSSGQGASDTQYF
TRBV19	TRBJ1-2	CASSLVPGAPNYGYTF
TRBV7-6	TRBJ2-7	CASSRIGPGQGAYEQYF
TRBV30	TRBJ1-5	CAWSPGNNQPQHF
TRBV5-1	TRBJ2-2	CASKENTGELFF
TRBV4-1	TRBJ2-1	CASSQDPSYNEQFF
TRBV7-2	TRBJ1-2	CASSTPVGSYGYTF
TRBV6-5	TRBJ1-4	CASSYRGANEKLFF
TRBV5-4	TRBJ1-1	CAGEGGVTNTEAFF
TRBV19	TRBJ2-1	CASSIGLAGGHEQFF
TRBV6-5	TRBJ2-2	CASSGDRVAGELFF
TRBV25-1	TRBJ2-2	CASRSRGNTGELFF
TRBV7-6	TRBJ2-5	CASSPPGGAGQETQYF
TRBV10-3	TRBJ2-7	CAISEQGGEQYF
TRBV11-3	TRBJ1-1	CASSPDRVMNTEAFF
TRBV4-1	TRBJ1-2	CASSQEEILSYGYTF
TRBV4-3	TRBJ2-2	CASSQETGVWAGELFF
TRBV19	TRBJ1-4	CASSIRQGRGEKLFF
TRBV13	TRBJ2-5	CASSLSGAPQETQYF
TRBV19	TRBJ2-1	CASRRGRSYNEQFF
TRBV11-2	TRBJ1-4	CASSLRTTDKVFF
TRBV27	TRBJ2-7	CASSLYPGRTYEQYF
TRBV12-5	TRBJ2-5	CASGLVHWETQYF
TRBV19	TRBJ2-6	CASSIVGNGANVLTF
TRBV5-8	TRBJ1-2	CASTRGRGASNYGYTF
TRBV2	TRBJ1-5	CASSEGMMGNQPQHF
TRBV19	TRBJ1-6	CASSIRGLNSPLHF
TRBV4-2	TRBJ1-1	CASSQGGQGTEAFF
TRBV7-2	TRBJ1-6	CASSPTRSHNSPLHF
TRBV18	TRBJ1-6	CASSIGTVYNSPLHF
TRBV6-5	TRBJ1-5	CASSASGGAVQPQHF
TRBV6-6	TRBJ1-2	CASRREEGYGYTF
TRBV29-1	TRBJ2-1	CSVISGSSYNEQFF
TRBV30	TRBJ2-3	CAWSILAGGTDTQYF
TRBV15	TRBJ2-1	CATSRDLGSEQFF
TRBV11-2	TRBJ2-7	CASSDLAGGFAQYF